What follows describes a single TCR beta chain. Its specificity is unknown. This may stem from a read error, because a much larger clone lies one nucleotide away. These data belong to a study of Graves' ophthalmopathy and Graves' hyperthyroidism. With a duration under 3 months, ophthalmopathy in the donors showed moderate-to-severe activity, CAS ≥3 and NOSPECS ≥4. Someone took the PBMCs out of more than 8.5 ml of fresh peripheral blood. Findings and limits, study-wide: Ophthalmopathy progression was predicted by the model at less than 71% sensitivity and about 72% specificity. Distinction of ophthalmopathy from stable hyperthyroidism by a 13-signature model reached 85% to 90% sensitivity and roughly 78% specificity.

Germline assignment: CDR1 SNHLY and CDR2 FYNNEI. Trimming shortened V by 8 bases and J by 9 bases, and 25 bases separated the two germline ends. This CDR3 is 16 amino acids long. The study amplified TCR beta CDR3 regions using RNA transcripts. An opening RT-PCR round employed HTBI primers and preceded a second-round multiplex PCR. TCRdb reprocessed the multiplex PCR reads via MiXCR and lists one record per CDR3 protein. The sample lists about 640,000 distinct CDR3 sequences; roughly two fifths were seen once. The sample consisted of peripheral blood. The chain recombines TRBV2 with TRBJ2-2, with D perhaps TRBD1 (6 bases). The clonotype comes from an adult man with Graves' ophthalmopathy. The DNA for the CDR3 is TGTGCCAGCCTGACAGGTACCCCGAGTTTGTCCAGGGAGCTGTTTTTT. Protein: CASLTGTPSLSRELFF.